Listed below are T cell receptor beta chains from one sample, sequenced in a study of blood T cell repertoires in COVID-19. The protocol was immunoSEQ multiplex PCR, while the TCRdb copy is restricted to in-frame clones and leaves out a portion. This table holds 150,000 to 200,000 clones, around 81% found once. The material sequenced was peripheral blood. These TCRs come from a man in his 60s with active or convalescent COVID-19. Both conserved end residues are part of each CDR3. D genes are given only for firm matches.

d_call: TRBD2; v_call: TRBV29-1; j_call: TRBJ2-1; cdr3_aa: CSVVASGVYNEQFF
d_call: TRBD2; v_call: TRBV3-1/TRBV3-2; j_call: TRBJ2-7; cdr3_aa: CASSPGTSVYEQYF
d_call: TRBD2; v_call: TRBV5-1; j_call: TRBJ2-1; cdr3_aa: CASSSRTSANEQFF
d_call: TRBD1; v_call: TRBV3-1/TRBV3-2; j_call: TRBJ1-2; cdr3_aa: CASRLGTGGGYTF
d_call: TRBD1; v_call: TRBV5-1; j_call: TRBJ2-1; cdr3_aa: CASSKQGAVSSYNEQFF
d_call: TRBD1; v_call: TRBV6-5; j_call: TRBJ1-5; cdr3_aa: CASSADRGQQPQHF
d_call: TRBD1; v_call: TRBV24-1; j_call: TRBJ1-5; cdr3_aa: CATSAVTGGLQPQHF
d_call: TRBD2; v_call: TRBV4-2; j_call: TRBJ2-1; cdr3_aa: CASSQGRGGTSGSLWDEQFF
d_call: TRBD2; v_call: TRBV7-2; j_call: TRBJ2-1; cdr3_aa: CASSAPGTSGRANNEQFF
d_call: -; v_call: TRBV3-1/TRBV3-2; j_call: TRBJ2-1; cdr3_aa: CASSHGQFNEQFF
d_call: -; v_call: TRBV5-4; j_call: TRBJ2-6; cdr3_aa: CASSPDTVSGANVLTF
d_call: -; v_call: TRBV6-5; j_call: TRBJ1-2; cdr3_aa: CASSRRGPNYGYTF
d_call: -; v_call: TRBV5-4; j_call: TRBJ1-3; cdr3_aa: CASSPGAGSGNTIYF
d_call: TRBD2; v_call: TRBV3-1/TRBV3-2; j_call: TRBJ2-2; cdr3_aa: CASSQGTSGPNTGELFF
d_call: -; v_call: TRBV6-5; j_call: TRBJ1-1; cdr3_aa: CASSYSTSPEAFF
d_call: -; v_call: TRBV18; j_call: TRBJ1-3; cdr3_aa: CASSPSRDTSGNTIYF
d_call: -; v_call: TRBV19; j_call: TRBJ2-3; cdr3_aa: CASSIRGGRTDTQYF
d_call: -; v_call: TRBV5-6; j_call: TRBJ2-3; cdr3_aa: CASSTGTDTQYF
d_call: -; v_call: TRBV28; j_call: TRBJ2-7; cdr3_aa: CASREGGATAYEQYF
d_call: -; v_call: TRBV5-6; j_call: TRBJ2-1; cdr3_aa: CAGGRTANEQFF
d_call: -; v_call: TRBV7-2; j_call: TRBJ2-5; cdr3_aa: CASSLIASQETQYF
d_call: -; v_call: TRBV2; j_call: TRBJ2-7; cdr3_aa: CASSAVLGEQYF
d_call: -; v_call: TRBV15; j_call: TRBJ1-1; cdr3_aa: CATSSQGNTEAFF
d_call: -; v_call: TRBV19; j_call: TRBJ1-5; cdr3_aa: CASSSLNQPQHF
d_call: -; v_call: TRBV12-3/TRBV12-4; j_call: TRBJ1-2; cdr3_aa: CASSLQYGYTF
d_call: TRBD1; v_call: TRBV19; j_call: TRBJ1-2; cdr3_aa: CATGQTYGYTF
d_call: TRBD2; v_call: TRBV5-1; j_call: TRBJ2-2; cdr3_aa: CASSHQGASGVTPNTGELFF
d_call: -; v_call: TRBV29-1; j_call: TRBJ1-2; cdr3_aa: CSVAGQGQTNYGYTF
d_call: -; v_call: TRBV7-2; j_call: TRBJ1-3; cdr3_aa: CASSPRDGQPSGNTIYF
d_call: -; v_call: TRBV19; j_call: TRBJ1-4; cdr3_aa: CASSIVSAGGNEKLFF
d_call: -; v_call: TRBV11-2; j_call: TRBJ2-3; cdr3_aa: CASSLTRATDTQYF
d_call: -; v_call: TRBV19; j_call: TRBJ2-5; cdr3_aa: CASSSPGGNLKTQYF
d_call: TRBD2; v_call: TRBV7-3; j_call: TRBJ2-1; cdr3_aa: CASSDQGTSGGSQFF
d_call: -; v_call: TRBV6-1; j_call: TRBJ1-5; cdr3_aa: CASSEPSENNQPQHF
d_call: TRBD1; v_call: TRBV5-1; j_call: TRBJ2-3; cdr3_aa: CASSLGTGQADTQYF
d_call: -; v_call: TRBV7-8; j_call: TRBJ2-5; cdr3_aa: CASSRQNARQETQYF
d_call: TRBD1; v_call: TRBV2; j_call: TRBJ1-2; cdr3_aa: CASTIGQEGYGYTF
d_call: TRBD2; v_call: TRBV5-4; j_call: TRBJ2-7; cdr3_aa: CASSSKRGADGEQYF
d_call: -; v_call: TRBV11-2; j_call: TRBJ1-1; cdr3_aa: CASSLWAENTEAFF
d_call: -; v_call: TRBV7-6; j_call: TRBJ2-1; cdr3_aa: CASSSYSGGSYNEQFF
d_call: -; v_call: TRBV28; j_call: TRBJ1-5; cdr3_aa: CASSLYQQGGNQPQHF
d_call: -; v_call: TRBV7-7; j_call: TRBJ2-5; cdr3_aa: CASSLGRGFQETQYF
d_call: TRBD1; v_call: TRBV5-4; j_call: TRBJ1-2; cdr3_aa: CASSLQGAGYGYTF
d_call: -; v_call: TRBV29-1; j_call: TRBJ2-2; cdr3_aa: CSYLQDRTGELFF
d_call: -; v_call: TRBV5-1; j_call: TRBJ1-1; cdr3_aa: CASSLVSGGTLTEAFF
d_call: -; v_call: TRBV7-2; j_call: TRBJ1-2; cdr3_aa: CASSTLQGWGLNGYTF
d_call: -; v_call: TRBV28; j_call: TRBJ1-5; cdr3_aa: CASTLKSGYNQPQHF
d_call: -; v_call: TRBV7-9; j_call: TRBJ2-7; cdr3_aa: CASSNTRSSYEQYF
d_call: TRBD1; v_call: TRBV7-9; j_call: TRBJ2-5; cdr3_aa: CASSRQGLVETQYF
d_call: -; v_call: TRBV20-1; j_call: TRBJ2-5; cdr3_aa: CSASSPHQETQYF
d_call: TRBD2; v_call: TRBV19; j_call: TRBJ2-2; cdr3_aa: CASSTLAADTGELFF
d_call: -; v_call: TRBV5-6; j_call: TRBJ1-6; cdr3_aa: CASSLDWETPLHF
d_call: -; v_call: TRBV11-2; j_call: TRBJ1-1; cdr3_aa: CASSAERVEAFF
d_call: TRBD1; v_call: TRBV29-1; j_call: TRBJ1-2; cdr3_aa: CSGATGNYGYTF
d_call: -; v_call: TRBV5-1; j_call: TRBJ2-3; cdr3_aa: CASSLTGTADTQYF
d_call: TRBD1; v_call: TRBV28; j_call: TRBJ2-2; cdr3_aa: CASSLYRGSTGELFF
d_call: -; v_call: TRBV18; j_call: TRBJ1-2; cdr3_aa: CASSPKGTNYGYTF